Listed below are T cell receptor beta chains from one sample, sequenced in a study of identical twins. TCRdb analysed the 5' RACE reads with MiXCR anew, one entry per CDR3 protein. The sample has hundreds of thousands of distinct CDR3 sequences; 18% are singletons. The sample was also linked to a second study, of T cells expressing NK-cell markers.

The sequenced material came from PBMCs. These TCRs come from a woman under 30 in good health. The CDR3 runs from the conserved cysteine through the conserved F or W. The D gene is left open where the match is weak. The size field is filled for only some rows; it gives once, few, many or a size class.

J gene | clone size | D gene | V gene | CDR3 DNA | CDR3 protein
TRBJ2-3 | few | . | TRBV10-3 | TGTGCCATCAGTGGGGGCTGGGGGAGCACAGATACGCAGTATTTT | CAISGGWGSTDTQYF
TRBJ2-1 | many | . | TRBV6-5 | TGTGCCAGCAGTTACTCCCCTAGCACCGCCAACAATGAGCAGTTCTTC | CASSYSPSTANNEQFF
TRBJ2-7 | few | . | TRBV2 | TGTGCCAGCCGACAGACCGGGACGAGACCCAACGAGCAGTACTTC | CASRQTGTRPNEQYF
TRBJ2-3 | many | . | TRBV20-1 | TGCAGTGCTAGTTTAACGGGAGCGGGGCAGTATTTT | CSASLTGAGQYF
TRBJ1-2 | . | . | TRBV21-1 | TGTGCCAGCAGTTACGGGGCCAGGGGGCAACATGGCTACACCTTC | CASSYGARGQHGYTF
TRBJ2-3 | . | TRBD2 | TRBV5-1 | TGCGCCAGCAAGGGACTAGCCGAAGCAGATACGCAGTATTTT | CASKGLAEADTQYF
TRBJ1-3 | few | TRBD1 | TRBV20-1 | TGCAGTGTCACAGGGGAAGGCGGAAACACCATATATTTT | CSVTGEGGNTIYF
TRBJ1-2 | . | . | TRBV7-2 | TGTGCCAGCAGCCCTCCCACAACTAACTATGGCTACACCTTC | CASSPPTTNYGYTF
TRBJ2-1 | . | . | TRBV18 | TGTGCCAGCTCACCAGGACCTGACAATGAGCAGTTCTTC | CASSPGPDNEQFF
TRBJ2-7 | few | . | TRBV4-2 | TGTGCCAGCAGCCAAGATCCAGGACTCCCCGACTTTTCCTACGAGCAGTACTTC | CASSQDPGLPDFSYEQYF
TRBJ1-4 | few | . | TRBV7-9 | TGTGCCAGCAGGACATCAACTAATGAAAAACTGTTTTTT | CASRTSTNEKLFF
TRBJ2-2 | . | . | TRBV9 | TGTGCCAGCAGCGTAGATGGGGGTCACACCGGGGAGCTGTTTTTT | CASSVDGGHTGELFF
TRBJ2-3 | few | . | TRBV25-1 | TGTGCCAGCAGTGAATCCCGCGTGGCGAGCACAGATACGCAGTATTTT | CASSESRVASTDTQYF
TRBJ2-3 | few | TRBD2 | TRBV20-1 | TGCAGTGCTATTCGGGGGGGCACAGATACGCAGTATTTT | CSAIRGGTDTQYF
TRBJ2-7 | . | . | TRBV30 | TGTGCCGGACAGACTATCTACGAGCAGTACTTC | CAGQTIYEQYF
TRBJ2-7 | . | . | TRBV12-3/TRBV12-4 | TGTGCCAGCAGTTTAGCCCTCGAAGCCTACGAGCAGTACTTC | CASSLALEAYEQYF
TRBJ2-3 | . | TRBD2 | TRBV4-2 | TGTGCCAGCAGCCAAGCCTACGCCGTAGCGGGTAGCACAGATACGCAGTATTTT | CASSQAYAVAGSTDTQYF
TRBJ2-3 | . | TRBD1 | TRBV20-1 | TGCAGTGCTAAGACTTTTAACAGGGGTGGGACAGATACGCAGTATTTT | CSAKTFNRGGTDTQYF
TRBJ2-1 | . | TRBD2 | TRBV9 | TGTGCCAGCAGCGTCGCGGGAGGGCCAAGATTTGAGCAGTTCTTC | CASSVAGGPRFEQFF
TRBJ1-1 | few | . | TRBV20-1 | TGCAGTGCTAGAGACGGCACTGAAGCTTTCTTT | CSARDGTEAFF
TRBJ2-2 | . | . | TRBV6-2/TRBV6-3 | TGTGCCAGCAGTGTCGGACTCCCCAGGGAGCTGTTTTTT | CASSVGLPRELFF
TRBJ2-1 | few | TRBD2 | TRBV5-1 | TGCGCCAGCAGCGTCGGGGACTATCGAGGAGAGCAGTTCTTC | CASSVGDYRGEQFF
TRBJ2-1 | . | TRBD2 | TRBV7-2 | TGTGCCAGCAGCTTAGTGCGGGAGCGAAATGAGCAGTTCTTC | CASSLVRERNEQFF
TRBJ2-3 | many | . | TRBV5-1 | TGCGCCAGCAGCCAACAAATCGGAGATACGCAGTATTTT | CASSQQIGDTQYF
TRBJ2-2 | . | . | TRBV24-1 | TGTGCCACCAGTGATTCAGGAGACATAATCGCCGGGGAGCTGTTTTTT | CATSDSGDIIAGELFF
TRBJ2-7 | few | . | TRBV20-1 | TGCAGTGCTAGAGTAGGGATCGTAGACGAGCAGTACTTC | CSARVGIVDEQYF
TRBJ2-3 | few | TRBD1 | TRBV9 | TGTGCCAGCAGCGTCACAGGGGGAATCCCAGATACGCAGTATTTT | CASSVTGGIPDTQYF
TRBJ2-3 | . | . | TRBV20-1 | TGCAGTGTAGGTTTGCCTAGTGGGTCCGGTACGCAGTATTTT | CSVGLPSGSGTQYF
TRBJ2-7 | . | TRBD1 | TRBV12-3/TRBV12-4 | TGTGCCAGCAGCCCGACAGGGAAGGACGAGCAGTACTTC | CASSPTGKDEQYF
TRBJ1-1 | . | TRBD1 | TRBV10-3 | TGTGCCATCAGTGCTGGGACAGGGGTGACTGAAGCTTTCTTT | CAISAGTGVTEAFF
TRBJ2-3 | . | TRBD1 | TRBV12-3/TRBV12-4 | TGTGCCAGCAGCGGGTGGCAGGGGGTTCAAGATACGCAGTATTTT | CASSGWQGVQDTQYF